These 17 T cell receptor beta chains originate from one sample sequenced in a study of cytomegalovirus exposure and HLA in healthy donors. It was with 60 Vbeta and 13 Jbeta primers that the PCR ran. Profiling relied on immunoSEQ multiplex PCR, and the TCRdb table lists in-frame clones only, not all of them. The sample shows about 110,000 clones, roughly 82% of them seen only once. The specimen sequenced was PBMCs. The receptors were sampled from a man aged 50 to 59 in good health and CMV-seronegative.

The V call is TRBV19, the J call TRBJ2-6; 8 bases are shared with TRBD1. Germline V lookup: CDR1 LNHDA, CDR2 SQIVND (reference sequence). The CDR3 runs to 18 residues. V shed 8 bases, J shed 0 bases, and the junction held 12 bases outside the gene matches. The CDR3 nucleotides are TGTGCCAGTTCTATGGACGGGACAGGACTCTCTGGGGCCAACGTCCTGACTTTC. The encoded protein is CASSMDGTGLSGANVLTF. Using reference TRBV19 and TRBJ2-6 for the parts outside the CDR3, the full variable domain is DGGITQSPKYLFRKEGQNVTLSCEQNLNHDAMYWYRQDPGQGLRLIYYSQIVNDFQKGDIAEGYSVSREKKESFPLTVTSAQKNPTAFYLCASSMDGTGLSGANVLTFGAGSRLTVL.

The chain carries TRBV30 and TRBJ1-4, with TRBD1 as a possible D gene (6 bases). The CDR3 runs to 13 residues. Germline V gene data show CDR1 as GTSNPN and CDR2 as SVGIG (reference sequence). Trimming removed 4 bases at V and 6 bases at J, with 12 bases between. CDR3 nucleotides: TGTGCCTGGAAAGCCACAGGGTATGAAAAACTGTTTTTT. Its protein product is CAWKATGYEKLFF. The full variable domain, its missing parts supplied by reference TRBV30 and TRBJ1-4, is SQTIHQWPATLVQPVGSPLSLECTVEGTSNPNLYWYRQAAGRGLQLLFYSVGIGQISSEVPQNLSASRPQDRQFILSSKKLLLSDSGFYLCAWKATGYEKLFFGSGTQLSVL.

In DNA, the CDR3 is TGTGCCAGCAGCCCCCAGGGTCTCTTTGGAAACACCATATATTTT. As protein: CASSPQGLFGNTIYF. This chain joins TRBV7-6 and TRBJ1-3; TRBD1 is a possible D gene (5 bases). Trimming removed 5 bases from V and 3 bases from J, with 14 bases in between. CDR3 size: 15 residues. Germline loops: CDR1 SGHVS, CDR2 FNYEAQ. Based on the CDR3 plus reference TRBV7-6 and TRBJ1-3, the full variable domain is GAGVSQSPRYKVTKRGQDVALRCDPISGHVSLYWYRQALGQGPEFLTYFNYEAQQDKSGLPNDRFSAERPEGSISTLTIQRTEQRDSAMYRCASSPQGLFGNTIYFGEGSWLTVV.

The J gene is TRBJ2-7, the V gene TRBV5-6, with 9 bases fitting TRBD2. The V gene's germline CDR1 is SGHDT and CDR2 YYEEEE. This CDR3 is built from 15 residues. With V trimmed by 1 base and J by 4 bases, 6 bases remained unmatched. The CDR3 DNA follows: TGTGCCAGCAGCTTGAGGCGGGGGGGCATATACGAGCAGTACTTC. Translated: CASSLRRGGIYEQYF.

The chain has TRBV30 and TRBJ2-5; D unresolved. The V gene's germline CDR1 is GTSNPN and CDR2 SVGIG (reference sequence). The CDR3 contains 13 residues. Trimming removed 0 bases at V and 0 bases at J, with 5 bases between. The CDR3 loop is CAWSVNYQETQYF. The DNA for the CDR3 is TGTGCCTGGAGTGTAAACTACCAAGAGACCCAGTACTTC.

V is TRBV5-1 and J is TRBJ1-2; TRBD1 agrees at 7 bases. Germline loops: CDR1 SGHRS, CDR2 YFSETQ. The length of the CDR3 is 13 residues. V trimming: 4 bases; J trimming: 5 bases; junction bases outside the gene matches: 5. The CDR3 loop is CASSPTGFYGYTF. The CDR3 DNA is TGCGCCAGCAGCCCGACAGGGTTTTATGGCTACACCTTC.

This clone has more than one count but fewer than ten. J is TRBJ2-1 and V is TRBV19, with D unresolved. The germline V gene encodes CDR1 LNHDA and CDR2 SQIVND (reference sequence). The CDR3 contains 12 residues. Trimming cost V 3 bases and J 8 bases, with 8 bases left between them. The DNA of the CDR3 is TGTGCCAGTAGTATCCAACGGGATGAGCAGTTCTTC. This sequence encodes CASSIQRDEQFF.

The chain is built from TRBV5-1 and TRBJ2-7, with 9 bases fitting TRBD1. There are 14 residues in the CDR3. Germline loops: CDR1 SGHRS, CDR2 YFSETQ. Trimming cost V 3 bases and J 4 bases; bases outside gene matches: 5. CDR3 DNA: TGCGCCAGCAGCTCGCCGGGACAGGGTTACGAGCAGTACTTC. Amino acids: CASSSPGQGYEQYF.

This clone was counted between two and nine times. The J gene is TRBJ1-2, the V gene TRBV28; TRBD1 agrees at 9 bases. Germline V lookup: CDR1 MDHEN, CDR2 SYDVKM. Trimming took 6 bases from V and 8 from J; bases not matched to a gene: 22. There are 18 residues in the CDR3. The CDR3 spells CASSSPGVGGQGVGGYTF. For the CDR3, the DNA is TGTGCCAGCAGCTCACCGGGCGTTGGGGGACAGGGAGTAGGGGGCTACACCTTC.

The chain has TRBV6-5 and TRBJ2-2, with D unresolved. V lost 3 bases to trimming and J lost 2 bases, with 4 bases between them. Per the germline V gene, CDR1 is MNHEY and CDR2 is SVGAGI. The CDR3 loop spans 13 amino acids. The CDR3 region is CASSYYNTGELFF. CDR3 in DNA: TGTGCCAGCAGTTATTATAACACCGGGGAGCTGTTTTTT.

The V call is TRBV19, the J call TRBJ2-6; D is perhaps TRBD2 (5 bases). CDR3 length equals 15 residues. V shed 5 bases and J shed 2 bases, with 10 bases lying between them. Germline assignment: CDR1 LNHDA and CDR2 SQIVND (reference sequence). CDR3 sequence reads: CASSEGRTGANVLTF. The CDR3, as DNA: TGTGCCAGTAGTGAGGGAAGGACTGGGGCCAACGTCCTGACTTTC.

With respect to this clone: Mismatch with germline at one junction end may stem from a read error. The genes are TRBV7-9 and TRBJ2-1, with 8 positions matching TRBD1. This CDR3 region has 15 residues. CDR1 is SEHNR and CDR2 is FQNEAQ in the germline V gene (reference sequence). The CDR3 DNA follows: TGTTCCAGCAGCTACGGACAGGGCTTCCCCACTGAGCAGTTCTTC. It is translated as CSSSYGQGFPTEQFF.

Only a few counts were recorded for this clone. V and J are TRBV14 and TRBJ2-3; TRBD2 agrees at 10 bases. V trimming: 3 bases; J trimming: 6 bases; junction bases outside the gene matches: 12. From germline, CDR1 is SGHDN and CDR2 FVKESK. The CDR3 loop spans 17 amino acids. The CDR3: CASSHQGSSGGMDTQYF. In DNA form, the CDR3 reads TGTGCCAGCAGCCACCAAGGATCTAGCGGGGGTATGGATACGCAGTATTTT.

The genes are TRBV18 and TRBJ2-6; TRBD1 matches 8 bases. Germline assignment: CDR1 KGHSH and CDR2 LQKENI. V lost 6 bases to trimming and J lost 1 base; unmatched junction nucleotides: 11. The CDR3 spans 18 residues. CDR3 in amino acids: CASSIDRGPFSGANVLTF. The CDR3, as DNA: TGTGCCAGCTCGATTGACAGGGGCCCATTTTCTGGGGCCAACGTCCTGACTTTC.

The chain is built from TRBV20-1 and TRBJ1-2; TRBD1 matches 8 bases. V trimming: 0 bases; J trimming: 14 bases; junction bases outside the gene matches: 5. Germline assignment: CDR1 DFQATT and CDR2 SNEGSKA (reference sequence). The CDR3 length is 11 residues. The CDR3 spells CSARDGQGFTF. DNA for the CDR3: TGCAGTGCTAGAGACGGACAGGGTTTTACCTTC.

The chain combines TRBV7-2 with TRBJ2-3; TRBD1 agrees at 9 bases. The V gene end was trimmed by 5 bases and the J gene end by 4 bases; junction bases not matched to a gene: 10. Per germline, CDR1 SGHTA and CDR2 FQGNSA. This CDR3 is 16 amino acids long. The CDR3, as DNA: TGTGCCAGCAGCCAAAACCTACAGGGGGCCTCAGATACGCAGTATTTT. This codes for CASSQNLQGASDTQYF.

CDR3 amino acids: CASSTPRTGRETQYF. CDR3 nucleotides: TGTGCCAGTAGTACACCCAGGACAGGGAGAGAGACCCAGTACTTC. J is TRBJ2-5 and V is TRBV19; 8 bases line up with TRBD1. Unmatched junction bases numbered 8, after V lost 4 bases and J lost 4 bases. Per germline, CDR1 LNHDA and CDR2 SQIVND (reference sequence). The CDR3 is 15 amino acids.